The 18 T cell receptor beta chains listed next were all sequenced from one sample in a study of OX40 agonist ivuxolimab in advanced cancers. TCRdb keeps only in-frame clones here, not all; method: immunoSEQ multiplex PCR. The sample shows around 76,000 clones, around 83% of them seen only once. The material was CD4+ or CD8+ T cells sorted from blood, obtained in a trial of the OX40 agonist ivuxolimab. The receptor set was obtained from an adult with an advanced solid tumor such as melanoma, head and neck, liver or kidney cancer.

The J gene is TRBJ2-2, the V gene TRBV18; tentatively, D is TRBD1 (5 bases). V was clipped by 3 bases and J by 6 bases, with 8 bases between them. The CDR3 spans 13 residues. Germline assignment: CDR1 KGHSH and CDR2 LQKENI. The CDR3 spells CASSPSGSGELFF. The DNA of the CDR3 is TGTGCCAGCTCACCGTCAGGGTCCGGGGAGCTGTTTTTT.

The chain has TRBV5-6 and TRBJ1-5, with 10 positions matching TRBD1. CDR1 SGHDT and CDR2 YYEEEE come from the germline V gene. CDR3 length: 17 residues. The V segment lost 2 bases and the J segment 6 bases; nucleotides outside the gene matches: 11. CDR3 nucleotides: TGTGCCAGCAGCTTAATGCACCGGGACAGGGGAAGTCAGCCCCAGCATTTT. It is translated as CASSLMHRDRGSQPQHF.

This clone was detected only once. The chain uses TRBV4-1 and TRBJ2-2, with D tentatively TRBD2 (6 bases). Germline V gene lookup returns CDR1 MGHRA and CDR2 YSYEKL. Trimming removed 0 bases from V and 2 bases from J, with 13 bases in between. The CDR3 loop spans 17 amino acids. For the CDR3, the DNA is TGCGCCAGCAGCCAAGAAGGAGGGGCACCTAACACCGGGGAGCTGTTTTTT. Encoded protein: CASSQEGGAPNTGELFF.

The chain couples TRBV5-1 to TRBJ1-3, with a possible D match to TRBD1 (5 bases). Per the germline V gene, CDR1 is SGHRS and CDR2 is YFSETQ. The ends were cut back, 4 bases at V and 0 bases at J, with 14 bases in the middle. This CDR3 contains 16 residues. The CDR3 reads CASSRAPGSSGNTIYF. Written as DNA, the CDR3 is TGCGCCAGCAGCAGGGCCCCAGGGAGCTCTGGAAACACCATATATTTT.

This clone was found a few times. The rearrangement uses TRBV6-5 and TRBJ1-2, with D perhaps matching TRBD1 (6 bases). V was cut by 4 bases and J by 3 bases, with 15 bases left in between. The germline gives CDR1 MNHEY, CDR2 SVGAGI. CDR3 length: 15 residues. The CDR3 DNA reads TGTGCCAGCAGTTCCGACCGGGCAGGGGACTATGGCTACACCTTC. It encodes CASSSDRAGDYGYTF.

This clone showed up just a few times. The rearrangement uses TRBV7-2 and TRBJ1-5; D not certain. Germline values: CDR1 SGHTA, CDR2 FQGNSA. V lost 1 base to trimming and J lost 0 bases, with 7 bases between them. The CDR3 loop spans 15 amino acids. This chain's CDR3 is CASSLGGISNQPQHF. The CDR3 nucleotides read TGTGCCAGCAGCTTAGGTGGCATTAGCAATCAGCCCCAGCATTTT.

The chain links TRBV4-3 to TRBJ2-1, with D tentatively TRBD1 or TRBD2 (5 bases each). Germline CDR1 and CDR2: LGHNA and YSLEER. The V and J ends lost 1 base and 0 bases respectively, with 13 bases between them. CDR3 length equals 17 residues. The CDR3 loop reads CASSQGETDPSYNEQFF. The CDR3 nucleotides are TGCGCCAGCAGCCAAGGGGAGACAGACCCCTCCTACAATGAGCAGTTCTTC.

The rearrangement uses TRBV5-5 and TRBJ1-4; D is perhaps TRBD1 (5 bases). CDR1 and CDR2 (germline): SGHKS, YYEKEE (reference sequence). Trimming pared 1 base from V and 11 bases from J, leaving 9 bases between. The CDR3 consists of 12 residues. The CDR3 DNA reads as TGTGCCAGCAGCTTGTACGAGGGGAAACTGTTTTTT. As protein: CASSLYEGKLFF.

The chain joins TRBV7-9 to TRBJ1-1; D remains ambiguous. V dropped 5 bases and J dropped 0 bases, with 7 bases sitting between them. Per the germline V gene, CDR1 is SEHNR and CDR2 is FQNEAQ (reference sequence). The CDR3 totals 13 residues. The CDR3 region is CASSPILNTEAFF. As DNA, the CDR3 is TGTGCCAGCAGCCCTATTTTGAACACTGAAGCTTTCTTT.

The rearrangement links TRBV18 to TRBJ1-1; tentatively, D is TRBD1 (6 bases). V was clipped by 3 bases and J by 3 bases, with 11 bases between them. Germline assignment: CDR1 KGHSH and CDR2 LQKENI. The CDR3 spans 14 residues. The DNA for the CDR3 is TGTGCCAGCTCACCCTCCAGACAGGACACTGAAGCTTTCTTT. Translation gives CASSPSRQDTEAFF.

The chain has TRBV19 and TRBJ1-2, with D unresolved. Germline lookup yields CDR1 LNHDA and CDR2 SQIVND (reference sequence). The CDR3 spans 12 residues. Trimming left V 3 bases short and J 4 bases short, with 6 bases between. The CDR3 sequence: CASSIRSYGYTF. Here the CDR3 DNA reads TGTGCCAGTAGTATCAGGTCCTATGGCTACACCTTC.

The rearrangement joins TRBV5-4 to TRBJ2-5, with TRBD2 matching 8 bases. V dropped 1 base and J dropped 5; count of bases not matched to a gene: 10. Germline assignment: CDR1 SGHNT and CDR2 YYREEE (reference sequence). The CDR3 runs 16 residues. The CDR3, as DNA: TGTGCCAGCAGCTTGTTCATCGCGGGGGGCAGGGAGACCCAGTACTTC. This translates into CASSLFIAGGRETQYF.

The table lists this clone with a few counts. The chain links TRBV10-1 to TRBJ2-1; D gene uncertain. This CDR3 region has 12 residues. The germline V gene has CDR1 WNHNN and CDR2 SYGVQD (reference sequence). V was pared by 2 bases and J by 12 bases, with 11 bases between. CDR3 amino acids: CASSEPGCGQFF. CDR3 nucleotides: TGCGCCAGCAGTGAGCCAGGATGTGGGCAGTTCTTC.

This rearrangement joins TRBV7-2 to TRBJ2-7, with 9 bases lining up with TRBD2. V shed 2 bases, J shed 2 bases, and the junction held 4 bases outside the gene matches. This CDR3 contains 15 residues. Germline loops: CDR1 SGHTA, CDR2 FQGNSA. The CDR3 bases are TGTGCCAGCAGCTTATTCCGCGGGGGGGCCTACGAGCAGTACTTC. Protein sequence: CASSLFRGGAYEQYF. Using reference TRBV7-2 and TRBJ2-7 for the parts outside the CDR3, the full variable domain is GAGVSQSPSNKVTEKGKDVELRCDPISGHTALYWYRQSLGQGLEFLIYFQGNSAPDKSGLPSDRFSAERTGGSVSTLTIQRTQQEDSAVYLCASSLFRGGAYEQYFGPGTRLTVT.

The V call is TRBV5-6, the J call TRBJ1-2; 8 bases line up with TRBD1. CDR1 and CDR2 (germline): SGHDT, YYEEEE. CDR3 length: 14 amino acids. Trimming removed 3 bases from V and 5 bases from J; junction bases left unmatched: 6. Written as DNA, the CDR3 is TGTGCCAGCAGCTCGGACAGGGCTATTTATGGCTACACCTTC. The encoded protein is CASSSDRAIYGYTF.

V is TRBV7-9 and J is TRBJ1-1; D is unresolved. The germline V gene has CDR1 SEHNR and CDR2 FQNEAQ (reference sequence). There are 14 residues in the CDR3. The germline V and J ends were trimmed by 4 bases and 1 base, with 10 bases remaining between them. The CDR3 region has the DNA TGTGCCAGCAGCTCTTGGACGGGGAACACTGAAGCTTTCTTT. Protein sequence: CASSSWTGNTEAFF.

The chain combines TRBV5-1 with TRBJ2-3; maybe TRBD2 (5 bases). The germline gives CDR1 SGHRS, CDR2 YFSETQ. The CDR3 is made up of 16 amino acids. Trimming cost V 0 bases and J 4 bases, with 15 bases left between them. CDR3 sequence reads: CASSLAGVGVSDTQYF. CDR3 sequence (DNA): TGCGCCAGCAGCTTGGCCGGGGTCGGGGTGTCAGATACGCAGTATTTT.

The CDR3 region has the DNA TGTGCCAGCAGGCCGACAGGGAACTATGGCTACACCTTC. This codes for CASRPTGNYGYTF. The chain has TRBV6-5 and TRBJ1-2; 7 bases agree with TRBD1. Germline V gives CDR1 MNHEY, CDR2 SVGAGI. The CDR3 sequence is 13 residues long. V shed 6 bases, J shed 2 bases, and the junction held 3 bases outside the gene matches.